The TCR beta chain described here comes from a study of blood T cell repertoires in COVID-19. As for the study in general: T cells, B-cell-depleted T cells, or PBMCs supplied cDNA or gDNA.

Profiling relied on immunoSEQ multiplex PCR, and the TCRdb table lists in-frame clones only, not all of them. The table records about 140,000 clones, approximately 80% of them present only once. The sample holds one count of this clone. Trimming took 4 bases from V and 4 from J; bases not matched to a gene: 7. This CDR3 is built from 14 residues. In germline, CDR1 is GTSNPN, CDR2 SVGIG (reference sequence). The material sequenced was peripheral blood. The V call is TRBV30, the J call TRBJ2-7, with 10 bases that match TRBD1. The source of this sequence is a man between 65 and 80 years old who had recovered from COVID-19. This chain's CDR3 is CAWTSRDRGYEQYF. Written as DNA, the CDR3 is TGTGCCTGGACTTCCCGGGACAGGGGTTACGAGCAGTACTTC.